Sequencing of this T cell receptor beta chain was carried out in a study of regulatory T cells in long-lasting Graves disease. Study conclusions and caveats: Sampling was limited to peripheral blood rather than thyroid tissue. Persistent Graves' patients showed less TCR diversity than newly diagnosed ones.

This clonotype was seen only a few times. Its antigen is unidentified. V lost 4 bases, J lost 3 bases, and 14 bases lay in between. The CDR3 consists of 14 residues. Germline V gives CDR1 SGHDT, CDR2 YYEEEE. Noted time point: newly diagnosed GD, antithyroid drugs for less than 3 months. Making the TCR library involved RNA that had been extracted from PBMCs. Each of the patients was recruited from an endocrinology department situated in Xi'an, China. Researchers made TCR beta libraries by using iRepertoire HTBI primers and running Arm-PCR on CDR3 regions. MiXCR was run by TCRdb on the multiplex PCR reads, yielding one entry per CDR3 protein. The sample has under 500,000 distinct CDR3 sequences; less than 20% are singletons. The same data also went into a second study, on T cells in Graves' hyperthyroidism and ophthalmopathy. That work states: HTBI primers were the set used in a first-round RT-PCR of the TCR CDR3.

This chain links TRBV5-6 with TRBJ2-7; the D is unclear. This receptor was obtained from a woman aged 25 to 39 with Graves disease. The sample here was peripheral blood mononuclear cells (PBMCs), taken at new diagnosis, from a patient treated with antithyroid drugs. CDR3 protein: CASSHDMVGYEQYF. CDR3 coding DNA: TGTGCCAGCAGCCACGACATGGTTGGCTACGAGCAGTACTTC.